This entry features one T cell receptor beta chain sequence. The ends were cut back, 0 bases at V and 0 bases at J, with 9 bases in the middle. CDR1 and CDR2 (germline): SGHNT, YYREEE (reference sequence). The CDR3 is made up of 15 amino acids. A single record per CDR3 protein comes from TCRdb applying MiXCR to the RT-PCR reads. The sample carries some 880,000 distinct CDR3 sequences, approximately 18% recorded once. These data come from a study of patients and donors after allogeneic stem cell transplantation. This clonotype was obtained from a human donor who was either an allogeneic HSCT recipient or a stem cell or donor lymphocyte infusion donor (not recorded which). It is not recorded whose cells these are; they may come from a transplant donor. This sequence joins TRBV5-4 and TRBJ1-1; no clear D gene. The sample was blood, either unsorted or a sorted T cell fraction (not recorded which). The CDR3 loop is CASSLGRNMNTEAFF. DNA for the CDR3: TGTGCCAGCAGCTTGGGGCGGAATATGAACACTGAAGCTTTCTTT. Filled out from reference TRBV5-4 and TRBJ1-1, the complete variable domain reads ETGVTQSPTHLIKTRGQQVTLRCSSQSGHNTVSWYQQALGQGPQFIFQYYREEENGRGNFPPRFSGLQFPNYSSELNVNALELDDSALYLCASSLGRNMNTEAFFGQGTRLTVV.